Below, 31 T cell receptor beta chains from the same sample are listed, as sequenced in a study of identical twins. One entry per CDR3 protein, called by TCRdb with MiXCR from the 5' RACE reads. This sample carries under 1 million distinct CDR3 sequences, more than 9% of them seen once, and the ten largest clones take around 1.6%. These same data were also listed under a study on yellow fever vaccine responses in identical twins.

The sample taken for sequencing was PBMCs. These receptors all stem from a woman between 18 and 29 years old in good health.

The chain carries TRBV5-1 and TRBJ1-6, with D maybe TRBD1 (5 bases). Germline values: CDR1 SGHRS, CDR2 YFSETQ. V was pared by 4 bases and J by 7 bases, with 12 bases between. The CDR3 length is 14 residues. For the CDR3, the DNA is TGCGCCAGCAGCCAGACAGTTGGGAATTCACCCCTCCACTTT. As protein: CASSQTVGNSPLHF.

This clonotype occurred a few times. This chain connects TRBV15 to TRBJ2-7; 8 bases agree with TRBD1. The CDR3 length is 15 residues. The germline gives CDR1 LNHNV, CDR2 YYDKDF (reference sequence). Trimming at V came to 0 bases and at J to 2 bases, leaving 3 bases not matched to a gene. As DNA, the CDR3 is TGTGCCACCAGCAGAGATTTGGGACAGGCCTACGAGCAGTACTTC. It codes for CATSRDLGQAYEQYF.

V usage is TRBV11-1 and J usage is TRBJ2-6; no clear D gene. The CDR3 spans 14 residues. Germline-derived CDR1 and CDR2 are SGHAT and FQDESV (reference sequence). Between the trimmed V and J ends, which lost 7 bases and 1 base, there was a span of 8 bases. Here the CDR3 reads CASIQASGANVLTF. CDR3 in DNA: TGTGCCAGCATCCAAGCGTCTGGGGCCAACGTCCTGACTTTC.

This clonotype showed up many times. The genes are TRBV12-3 or TRBV12-4 and TRBJ1-5; 12 bases align to TRBD1. The CDR3 is 15 residues long. V was pared by 7 bases and J by 7 bases, with 8 bases of the junction left unmatched. In nucleotides, the CDR3 is TGTGCCAGCACTACGGGACAGGGGGCTGGACAGCCCCAGCATTTT. Encoded protein: CASTTGQGAGQPQHF.

This clonotype came up once. J is TRBJ2-5 and V is TRBV5-1; D gene ambiguous. Germline values: CDR1 SGHRS, CDR2 YFSETQ. V was pared by 4 bases and J by 4 bases, with 11 bases between. The CDR3 is 13 amino acids. The CDR3: CASSRTDRETQYF. CDR3 nucleotide sequence: TGCGCCAGCAGCAGAACAGACCGAGAGACCCAGTACTTC. Based on the CDR3 plus reference TRBV5-1 and TRBJ2-5, the full variable domain is KAGVTQTPRYLIKTRGQQVTLSCSPISGHRSVSWYQQTPGQGLQFLFEYFSETQRNKGNFPGRFSGRQFSNSRSEMNVSTLELGDSALYLCASSRTDRETQYFGPGTRLLVL.

This sequence joins TRBV27 and TRBJ1-1, with D perhaps matching TRBD1 (5 bases). Germline V CDR1 and CDR2: MNHEY, SMNVEV (reference sequence). V dropped 4 bases and J dropped 1 base, with 16 bases sitting between them. The CDR3 loop spans 16 amino acids. The CDR3 DNA is TGTGCCAGCAGTTCCCTCCGGACACCGTGGAACACTGAAGCTTTCTTT. It yields the protein CASSSLRTPWNTEAFF.

In its sample, this clonotype was seen many times. The chain employs TRBV3-1 and TRBJ1-2; weak D call: TRBD1 (6 bases). Germline CDR1 LGHDT, CDR2 YNNKEL (reference sequence). Trimming removed 4 bases from V and 7 bases from J, with 10 bases in between. The CDR3 runs to 12 residues. CDR3 nucleotide sequence: TGTGCCAGCAGCCCCGCGGGGGCTGGCTACACCTTC. This sequence encodes CASSPAGAGYTF.

This chain links TRBV5-5 with TRBJ2-4, with D tentatively TRBD2 (5 bases). The CDR3 extends over 14 amino acids. V lost 6 bases to trimming and J lost 0 bases, with 10 bases between them. From germline, CDR1 is SGHKS and CDR2 YYEKEE (reference sequence). The CDR3 reads CASTGSLAKNIQYF. The CDR3 DNA reads as TGTGCCAGCACGGGGTCTCTAGCCAAAAACATTCAGTACTTC.

The V and J genes are TRBV5-1 and TRBJ2-7; possible D gene TRBD2, 5 bases. The CDR3 sequence is 15 residues long. Deletions cut 0 bases from V and 7 bases from J, with 17 bases between. Per germline, CDR1 SGHRS and CDR2 YFSETQ. The DNA for the CDR3 is TGCGCCAGCAGCTTGGGGCAGCCACCCGGGGATGAGCAGTACGTC. Translation: CASSLGQPPGDEQYV.

This clonotype was seen a handful of times. The J gene is TRBJ1-2, the V gene TRBV7-8; 8 bases fit TRBD1. V shed 2 bases and J 7 bases; nucleotides not matched to a gene: 9. The CDR3 is made up of 15 amino acids. CDR1 and CDR2 from the germline V gene are SGHVS and FQNEAQ. The CDR3 loop reads CASSLNPDRGGGYTF. DNA of the CDR3: TGTGCCAGCAGCTTAAATCCTGACAGGGGTGGTGGCTACACCTTC.

This clonotype was picked up one time. The chain uses TRBV4-1 and TRBJ2-3; D call uncertain. The V gene lost 3 bases and the J gene lost 6 bases, with 16 bases spanning the gap. Germline CDR1 MGHRA, CDR2 YSYEKL. The CDR3 is made up of 15 amino acids. CDR3 protein: CASSHRAQVADTQYF. The DNA for the CDR3 is TGCGCCAGCAGCCATCGTGCCCAGGTGGCGGATACGCAGTATTTT.

CDR3 DNA sequence: TGTGCCAGCAGTGAAGGGTCGGCAGGGAAAGAGACCCAGTACTTC. Its translation is CASSEGSAGKETQYF. The chain recombines TRBV2 with TRBJ2-5; D possibly corresponds to TRBD1 (5 bases). The CDR3 length is 15 residues. V was pared by 1 base and J by 3 bases, with 12 bases between. Germline V gene lookup returns CDR1 SNHLY and CDR2 FYNNEI.

This chain uses TRBV20-1 with TRBJ2-1; 9 nucleotides align to TRBD2. Germline CDR1 and CDR2: DFQATT and SNEGSKA (reference sequence). The CDR3 contains 16 residues. With V trimmed by 0 bases and J by 7 bases, 10 bases remained unmatched. CDR3 loop: CSARELGSGSFNEQFF. The CDR3 nucleotides read TGCAGTGCTAGAGAGCTTGGTAGCGGGAGTTTTAATGAGCAGTTCTTC.

This sequence joins TRBV10-3 and TRBJ2-5; tentative D call: TRBD2 (5 bases). The CDR3 sequence is 16 residues long. V shed 2 bases and J shed 4 bases, with 17 bases lying between them. CDR1 and CDR2 from the germline V gene are ENHRY and SYGVKD. The CDR3, as DNA: TGTGCCATCAGTGAGGGCAAAGCTAGCCGGGTAGAGACCCAGTACTTC. Amino acid sequence: CAISEGKASRVETQYF.

The chain is built from TRBV2 and TRBJ2-1; 10 bases are a match to TRBD1. The germline gives CDR1 SNHLY, CDR2 FYNNEI. CDR3 length equals 17 residues. The junction had 14 bases not matched to a gene; V was cut back by 4 bases and J by 8 bases. The CDR3 sequence: CASSAFLGTGATHEQFF. The DNA for the CDR3 is TGTGCCAGCAGTGCCTTTCTCGGGACAGGGGCCACTCATGAGCAGTTCTTC.

The V call is TRBV5-1, the J call TRBJ2-5; TRBD1 aligns across 7 bases. CDR3 length: 14 amino acids. The germline V gene encodes CDR1 SGHRS and CDR2 YFSETQ. V lost 4 bases and J lost 1; bases outside the gene matches: 4. The CDR3 here is CASSGGQVQETQYF. DNA for the CDR3: TGCGCCAGCAGCGGCGGACAGGTCCAAGAGACCCAGTACTTC. Combining the CDR3 with reference TRBV5-1 and TRBJ2-5 gives the whole variable domain KAGVTQTPRYLIKTRGQQVTLSCSPISGHRSVSWYQQTPGQGLQFLFEYFSETQRNKGNFPGRFSGRQFSNSRSEMNVSTLELGDSALYLCASSGGQVQETQYFGPGTRLLVL.

This clonotype was seen repeatedly, ten times or more. The genes are TRBV5-1 and TRBJ2-2; D is perhaps TRBD1 (6 bases). Germline CDR1 SGHRS, CDR2 YFSETQ. The CDR3 sequence is 18 residues long. The V end lost 0 bases, the J end lost 0 bases, and 15 bases lay between the germline ends. In DNA, the CDR3 is TGCGCCAGCAGCTTGGAGGGATGGGGGCTATCGAACACCGGGGAGCTGTTTTTT. Its protein is CASSLEGWGLSNTGELFF.

Ten or more counts support this clonotype. CDR3 in amino acids: CASSLVFGTTYEQYF. Here the CDR3 DNA reads TGCGCCAGCAGCTTGGTTTTCGGGACGACCTACGAGCAGTACTTC. The rearrangement joins TRBV5-1 to TRBJ2-7; D possibly uses TRBD1 or TRBD2 (5 bases each). The CDR3 has 15 amino acids. Germline-derived CDR1 and CDR2 are SGHRS and YFSETQ. Trimming removed 0 bases from V and 2 bases from J, with 12 bases in between.

This chain connects TRBV20-1 to TRBJ2-4, with TRBD2 matching 9 bases. The CDR3 totals 15 residues. The trim removed 5 bases at V and 6 bases at J, leaving 11 bases unmatched. Germline CDR1 and CDR2: DFQATT and SNEGSKA (reference sequence). The CDR3 bases are TGCAGTGCTGGGAACGCGAGCGGGAGGACAAACATTCAGTACTTC. Translated, it gives CSAGNASGRTNIQYF.

This clonotype came up many times. This chain uses TRBV18 with TRBJ1-2, with TRBD1 identical over 8 bases. Germline V CDR1 and CDR2: KGHSH, LQKENI. The CDR3 covers 15 residues. The V gene end was trimmed by 3 bases and the J gene end by 1 base; junction bases not matched to a gene: 4. CDR3 nucleotide sequence: TGTGCCAGCTCACCGCCGGACAGGGATAACTATGGCTACACCTTC. Encoded protein: CASSPPDRDNYGYTF.

J is TRBJ2-1 and V is TRBV20-1; 8 positions agree with TRBD2. CDR1 and CDR2 from the germline V gene are DFQATT and SNEGSKA (reference sequence). This CDR3 has 13 residues. V lost 4 bases, J lost 3 bases, and 2 bases stayed unmatched. CDR3 amino acids: CSAISGGYNEQFF. The CDR3 coding sequence is TGCAGTGCTATCAGCGGGGGCTACAATGAGCAGTTCTTC.

The chain carries TRBV19 and TRBJ2-1; D not resolved. The germline CDR1 and CDR2 sequences are LNHDA and SQIVND (reference sequence). The CDR3 has 12 amino acids. V shed 4 bases and J shed 11 bases, with 12 bases lying between them. CDR3 DNA sequence: TGTGCCAGTAGTAGTCTCGAGAATAAGCAGTTCTTC. Translating it yields CASSSLENKQFF.

This clonotype was counted a few times. The V call is TRBV20-1, the J call TRBJ2-2, with D tentatively TRBD1 (6 bases). The germline CDR1 and CDR2 sequences are DFQATT and SNEGSKA (reference sequence). The V and J ends lost 7 bases and 7 bases respectively, with 13 bases between them. The CDR3 covers 12 residues. This CDR3 reads CSVPGDGGELFF. In DNA, the CDR3 is TGCAGTGTCCCAGGGGATGGCGGGGAGCTGTTTTTT.

This clonotype occurred many times. The chain joins TRBV12-3 or TRBV12-4 to TRBJ1-1; 7 positions agree with TRBD1. The CDR3 covers 14 residues. With V trimmed by 9 bases and J by 6 bases, 13 bases remained unmatched. CDR3: CASQKWGTVPEAFF. The CDR3 nucleotides read TGTGCCAGTCAAAAATGGGGGACAGTACCTGAAGCTTTCTTT.

V and J are TRBV28 and TRBJ2-1, with D perhaps matching TRBD2 (5 bases). The CDR3 contains 14 residues. V lost 6 bases, J lost 4 bases, and 13 bases lay in between. Germline V CDR1 and CDR2: MDHEN, SYDVKM. The CDR3 is CASRINRGYNEQFF. CDR3 nucleotide sequence: TGTGCCAGCAGAATAAACCGAGGGTACAATGAGCAGTTCTTC.

The gene calls are TRBV24-1 and TRBJ2-6, with D possibly being TRBD1 (6 bases). Germline CDR1 is KGHDR and CDR2 is SFDVKD. Trimming left V 3 bases short and J 0 bases short, with 14 bases between. The CDR3 has 18 amino acids. For the CDR3, the DNA is TGTGCCACCAGTGATCCCTGGGACACCAACTCTGGGGCCAACGTCCTGACTTTC. It specifies CATSDPWDTNSGANVLTF.

This clonotype came up a few times. The chain has TRBV2 and TRBJ2-2; D might be TRBD1 or TRBD2, each matching 5 bases. This CDR3 is built from 15 residues. CDR1 is SNHLY and CDR2 is FYNNEI in the germline V gene. Between the trimmed V and J ends, which lost 7 bases and 3 bases, there was a span of 15 bases. The CDR3 is CASIDGVGHTGELFF. The CDR3 DNA reads as TGTGCCAGCATCGACGGGGTGGGACACACCGGGGAGCTGTTTTTT. Complete variable domain (other parts from reference TRBV2 and TRBJ2-2): EPEVTQTPSHQVTQMGQEVILRCVPISNHLYFYWYRQILGQKVEFLVSFYNNEISEKSEIFDDQFSVERPDGSNFTLKIRSTKLEDSAMYFCASIDGVGHTGELFFGEGSRLTVL.

This clonotype was detected many times. This sequence joins TRBV12-3 or TRBV12-4 and TRBJ2-2; tentatively, D is TRBD2 (6 bases). V lost 3 bases, J lost 6 bases, and 11 bases lay in between. The CDR3 covers 14 residues. Here the CDR3 reads CASSFGGRAGELFF. CDR3 coding DNA: TGTGCCAGCAGTTTCGGGGGACGGGCCGGGGAGCTGTTTTTT.

This chain uses TRBV7-9 with TRBJ1-6; TRBD1 matches 12 bases. This CDR3 has 15 amino acids. With 3 bases clipped from V and 12 bases from J, the junction kept 6 bases outside the gene matches. Germline lookup yields CDR1 SEHNR and CDR2 FQNEAQ (reference sequence). The CDR3 DNA sequence: TGTGCCAGCAGCTTCTCCCGGGACAGGGGGCAACCCCTCCACTTT. Encoded protein: CASSFSRDRGQPLHF.

This clonotype was observed a few times. The rearrangement uses TRBV6-4 and TRBJ2-7; 8 positions match TRBD1. Germline V gene lookup returns CDR1 MRHNA and CDR2 SNTAGT. J was trimmed by 0 bases and V by 6 bases; bases with no gene match: 7. This CDR3 contains 15 residues. This CDR3 reads CASRMDRVRSYEQYV. The CDR3, as DNA: TGTGCCAGCAGGATGGACAGGGTCCGCTCCTACGAGCAGTACGTC.

The chain employs TRBV19 and TRBJ1-5; D is undetermined. CDR1 and CDR2 from the germline V gene are LNHDA and SQIVND (reference sequence). Trimming removed 7 bases at V and 6 bases at J, with 16 bases between. The CDR3 length is 14 residues. CDR3 amino acids: CASTRSPPGQPQHF. The CDR3 coding sequence is TGTGCCAGTACCAGAAGTCCCCCCGGTCAGCCCCAGCATTTT.